This T cell receptor beta chain was sequenced for a study of T cell changes during pregnancy in multiple sclerosis. Using immunoSEQ multiplex PCR, the repertoire was profiled, and TCRdb retains in-frame clones only, with some absent. In the table there are over 50,000 clones, more than 75% of which are singletons. Germline V gene data show CDR1 as ENHRY and CDR2 as SYGVKD. V gave up 9 bases and J gave up 5 bases; unmatched junction bases: 7. The length of the CDR3 is 14 residues. V usage is TRBV10-3 and J usage is TRBJ2-5; 12 bases are a match to TRBD1. The sequencing input was peripheral blood from another person, used as feeder cells. The sequence was obtained from a human donor whose cells served as feeder cells for cultures in a pregnancy study. As DNA, the CDR3 is TGTGCCATTCGGGACAGGGGGCAAGGGGAGACCCAGTACTTC. Protein product: CAIRDRGQGETQYF.